The T cell receptor (beta chain) described here comes from a study of cytomegalovirus exposure and HLA in healthy donors. Study-level points and caveats: Cytomegalovirus status was reportedly diagnosed by the classifier with high specificity and sensitivity. Altogether, 150 or so TCR beta chains were recorded as cytomegalovirus-associated. Many donors carried some public TCRs, although rarity characterized most TCR sequences. In vitro experiments confirmed that three CMV-associated chains were specific for CMV antigens.

To note about this clone: Its antigen is unknown.

Here immunoSEQ multiplex PCR was the method, and the copy in TCRdb shows in-frame clones only, minus some. The profile shows about 360,000 clones, around 86% of them singletons. Deletions cut 4 bases from V and 8 bases from J, with 21 bases between. CDR3 length equals 15 residues. Looked up from germline, CDR1 is SGHRS and CDR2 is YFSETQ. This clonotype was sampled from a woman younger than 35 in good health and CMV-seronegative. Sequencing was carried out using PBMCs. The V gene is TRBV5-1, the J gene TRBJ1-2; no clear D. The CDR3 nucleotides read TGCGCCAGCAGCCACGGCGGAGCCGACCCAAAGGGCTACACCTTC. Translated, it gives CASSHGGADPKGYTF.